This T cell receptor (beta chain) was sequenced in a study of T cells in Graves' hyperthyroidism and ophthalmopathy. General study results and limits: Most expanded thyroid clonotypes above 0.001 also appeared in blood.

No ophthalmopathy progression within 18 months constituted stable Graves' hyperthyroidism. The J segment lost 7 bases and the V segment lost 6 bases, leaving 6 bases of the junction unmatched. The germline V gene has CDR1 SGHTA and CDR2 FQGNSA. The CDR3 runs 13 residues. Amplified regions were TCR beta CDR3 sequences from RNA transcripts. The TCR CDR3 was amplified in a first-round RT-PCR using the HTBI primer set. Each CDR3 protein gets one entry after TCRdb re-called the multiplex PCR reads with MiXCR. Of around 580,000 distinct CDR3 sequences in the sample, approximately 15% were seen once. In the case of this clonotype: Its antigen is as yet unknown.

This sequence originates from a young woman with Graves' hyperthyroidism. The J gene is TRBJ2-1, the V gene TRBV7-2; TRBD2 matches 7 bases. Sample: blood. The CDR3, as DNA: TGTGCCAGCAGTTTTTACGGGGGGAATGAGCAGTTCTTC. Protein sequence: CASSFYGGNEQFF.